This T cell receptor (beta chain) was recorded in a study of blood T cells in healthy people across ages. The V and J ends lost 7 bases and 4 bases respectively, with 10 bases between them. This CDR3 has 12 residues. Germline CDR1 and CDR2: SNHLY and FYNNEI. General study results and limits: Naive and antigen-experienced cells could not be conclusively compared, given unsorted PBMCs. With donor CMV status unknown, expanded clonotype changes were possibly confounded.

Through a sample-barcoded 5' primer and a J-beta primer mix, a second PCR was run for 7 to 11 cycles. Template switching added a 12-random-nucleotide identifier to every cDNA molecule. Each CDR3 protein gets one entry after TCRdb re-called the 5' RACE reads with MiXCR. Of about 1.8 million distinct CDR3 sequences listed, around 48% are singletons. Worth noting for this clonotype: The antigen is undetermined.

The sample comprised blood. The sequence was collected from a woman aged 40 to 50 in good health. The chain recombines TRBV2 with TRBJ1-1, with D possibly matching TRBD1 (5 bases). The CDR3 DNA is TGTGCCAGCATTTTAAGGGGCACTGAAGCTTTCTTT. Protein sequence: CASILRGTEAFF.